The entry below describes one TCR beta chain. The data derive from a study of glioma-infiltrating T cells. Overall study: Before surgery, glioma patients received dexamethasone for at most six days.

The iRepertoire nested amplicon-rescue multiplex PCR amplified TCR alpha and beta CDR3s from RNA. Input was 100-400 ng of tissue mRNA or PBMC total RNA. TCRdb re-called the multiplex PCR reads through MiXCR, storing one row per CDR3 protein. The table includes fewer than 500,000 distinct CDR3 sequences, 41% detected once. This clonotype was sampled from a human donor with low-grade glioma or glioblastoma, undergoing nonglioma brain surgery, or in good health (not recorded which). Sequenced sample: glioma tissue, nonneoplastic brain tissue, or PBMCs (not recorded which).

The CDR3 sequence is CASSQVIGRGEQFF. The CDR3 DNA is TGCGCCAGCAGCCAAGTTATTGGGAGGGGTGAGCAGTTCTTC. The chain joins TRBV4-1 to TRBJ2-1; 7 bases map to TRBD2. J was trimmed by 9 bases and V by 1 base; bases with no gene match: 6. This CDR3 spans 14 amino acids. CDR1 and CDR2 from the germline V gene are MGHRA and YSYEKL.